The clone carrying this T cell receptor (beta chain) was picked up many times. The data stem from a study of T-cell reconstitution after alpha-beta-depleted transplantation in children. Preparation of the TCRbeta library was carried out with unique molecular identifiers. MiXCR, run by TCRdb on the PCR reads, gives a single entry per CDR3 protein. The data show about 690,000 distinct CDR3 sequences, with about 15% seen just once and about 1.1% held by the top ten. CDR1 and CDR2 from the germline V gene are SGHTA and FQGNSA. The V and J ends lost 6 bases and 0 bases respectively, with 12 bases between them. The CDR3 runs 14 residues.

The sequence was obtained from a human donor who donated a stem cell graft to a child with acute myeloid leukemia. The chain has TRBV7-2 and TRBJ2-7; no clear D gene. The input for sequencing was PBMCs from the stem cell graft donor, taken from the stem cell graft. The CDR3 region has the DNA TGTGCCAGCAGTTCTCTACAGAGCTCCTACGAGCAGTACTTC. Translating it yields CASSSLQSSYEQYF.